This entry features one T cell receptor beta chain sequence. TCRdb's table, derived via immunoSEQ multiplex PCR, lists solely in-frame clones and lacks some. The table has 85,000 to 110,000 clones, 92% seen once. CDR3 length: 13 amino acids. Germline CDR1 and CDR2: LGHNA and YNFKEQ. V shed 4 bases, J shed 7 bases, and the junction held 4 bases outside the gene matches. The sample comes from a study of T cell changes during pregnancy in multiple sclerosis. V is TRBV4-2 and J is TRBJ2-7, with 10 nucleotides matching TRBD1. Material: peripheral blood, obtained after pregnancy. The sequence derives from a female donor with multiple sclerosis, enrolled in a pregnancy study. DNA of the CDR3: TGTGCCAGCAGCCCGGACAGGGGGTATGAGCAGTACTTC. Translation: CASSPDRGYEQYF.